This T cell receptor beta chain appears in the sequencing data of a study of regulatory T cells in long-lasting Graves disease. Study-level results: Persistent disease was associated with favored TRBV28 usage and with favored use of TRBJ1-2 and TRBJ2-5.

The sample's time point: newly diagnosed GD, antithyroid drugs for less than 3 months. PBMCs provided the RNA from which the TCR library was made. For TCR beta, libraries came from iRepertoire HTBI primers and Arm-PCR of CDR3 regions. Using its own MiXCR run on the multiplex PCR reads, TCRdb lists one record per CDR3 protein. The sample shows about 220,000 distinct CDR3 sequences, roughly 19% of them seen only once. This clonotype was counted ten times or more. The antigen is unknown. This CDR3 spans 11 amino acids. With 6 bases removed from V and 5 bases from J, the gap between germline ends came to 5 bases. In germline, CDR1 is SEHNR, CDR2 FQNEAQ (reference sequence). These same records also appear under a second study, on T cells in Graves' hyperthyroidism and ophthalmopathy. That source notes: The study excluded patients with uncontrolled infection, other autoimmune disease, pregnancy or lactation.

This clonotype originated in a woman in her 30s with Graves disease. The rearrangement joins TRBV7-9 to TRBJ2-1; possibly TRBD2 for D (5 bases). Sequenced material: peripheral blood mononuclear cells (PBMCs), taken at new diagnosis, from a patient treated with antithyroid drugs. DNA for the CDR3: TGTGCCAGCAGGGGAGACAATGAGCAGTTCTTC. Translated, it gives CASRGDNEQFF. Full variable domain (remainder filled in from reference TRBV7-9 and TRBJ2-1): DTGVSQNPRHKITKRGQNVTFRCDPISEHNRLYWYRQTLGQGPEFLTYFQNEAQLEKSRLLSDRFSAERPKGSFSTLEIQRTEQGDSAMYLCASRGDNEQFFGPGTRLTVL.